The 10 T cell receptor beta chains given below trace back to one sample, sequenced in a study of blood T cell repertoires in COVID-19 (dated by TCRdb to about 2020). Library method: the immunoSEQ multiplex PCR assay. In its TCRdb copy, this immuneACCESS table keeps in-frame sequences only and misses some clones. Where compared with another copy, unresolved V genes explain less than half of these, and the others have no known cause. For this sample the table gives fewer than 75,000 clones, of which roughly nine tenths were detected only once. The ten most abundant clones make up 4.4% of the sample. The specimen was peripheral blood. The receptors derive from a man aged 50 to 60 with active COVID-19.

The chain employs TRBV6-1 and TRBJ1-4, with 7 bases that match TRBD1. This CDR3 spans 15 amino acids. The germline CDR1 and CDR2 sequences are MNHNS and SASEGT. The junction had 5 bases not matched to a gene; V was cut back by 3 bases and J by 4 bases. CDR3 sequence reads: CASSDLRDSNEKLFF. The CDR3 DNA sequence: TGTGCCAGCAGTGATTTAAGGGACAGTAATGAAAAACTGTTTTTT.

V usage is TRBV7-2 and J usage is TRBJ2-3; perhaps TRBD1 as D (5 bases). This CDR3 has 15 amino acids. V shed 2 bases and J shed 4 bases, with 13 bases lying between them. The germline V gene has CDR1 SGHTA and CDR2 FQGNSA. The CDR3 coding sequence is TGTGCCAGCAGCTTATTTCAGGGAACGGCAGATACGCAGTATTTT. It translates to CASSLFQGTADTQYF.

This clone was counted a few times. The chain recombines TRBV11-2 with TRBJ1-5; D is ambiguous. CDR1 SGHAT and CDR2 FQNNGV come from the germline V gene. The CDR3 covers 14 residues. V lost 3 bases to trimming and J lost 0 bases, with 6 bases between them. The DNA of the CDR3 is TGTGCCAGCAGCTTGTCAGATAGCAATCAGCCCCAGCATTTT. The encoded protein is CASSLSDSNQPQHF.

The rearrangement links TRBV19 to TRBJ1-4, with a weak D call TRBD1 (5 bases). Germline V lookup: CDR1 LNHDA, CDR2 SQIVND (reference sequence). With 3 bases removed from V and 4 bases from J, the gap between germline ends came to 15 bases. This CDR3 comprises 16 residues. The CDR3 bases are TGTGCCAGTAGTATCCCGACAGTGAATGTTAATGAAAAACTGTTTTTT. This codes for CASSIPTVNVNEKLFF. Using reference TRBV19 and TRBJ1-4 for the parts outside the CDR3, the full variable domain is DGGITQSPKYLFRKEGQNVTLSCEQNLNHDAMYWYRQDPGQGLRLIYYSQIVNDFQKGDIAEGYSVSREKKESFPLTVTSAQKNPTAFYLCASSIPTVNVNEKLFFGSGTQLSVL.

The rearrangement joins TRBV5-6 to TRBJ2-6; TRBD1 is a possible D gene (7 bases). Germline V gene data show CDR1 as SGHDT and CDR2 as YYEEEE. This CDR3 has 17 residues. Between the trimmed V and J ends, which lost 3 bases and 2 bases, there was a span of 15 bases. The CDR3: CASSWTGGVAGANVLTF. The CDR3 DNA is TGTGCCAGCAGCTGGACAGGAGGGGTCGCTGGGGCCAACGTCCTGACTTTC.

The chain uses TRBV6-4 and TRBJ1-2; TRBD1 aligns across 8 bases. The V gene end was trimmed by 6 bases and the J gene end by 5 bases; junction bases not matched to a gene: 14. Germline loops: CDR1 MRHNA, CDR2 SNTAGT. CDR3 length: 16 residues. This CDR3 is CASSPGTGLNLYGYTF. CDR3 coding DNA: TGTGCCAGCAGCCCCGGGACAGGTTTAAACTTATATGGCTACACCTTC.

The rearrangement joins TRBV5-1 to TRBJ2-2, with a tentative D call TRBD1 (5 bases). This CDR3 spans 14 amino acids. Trimming pared 3 bases from V and 1 base from J, leaving 7 bases between. Germline loops: CDR1 SGHRS, CDR2 YFSETQ. CDR3 region: CASSSGLNTGELFF. The CDR3 nucleotides are TGCGCCAGCAGCTCAGGGTTGAACACCGGGGAGCTGTTTTTT.

The V gene is TRBV4-3, the J gene TRBJ2-7; 8 bases fit TRBD2. Trimming at V came to 3 bases and at J to 4 bases, leaving 11 bases not matched to a gene. The length of the CDR3 is 16 residues. Germline-derived CDR1 and CDR2 are LGHNA and YSLEER. The CDR3 nucleotides are TGCGCCAGCAGCCAGAATAGACTAGCGCACTTTTACGAGCAGTACTTC. Amino acids: CASSQNRLAHFYEQYF.

The V call is TRBV7-2, the J call TRBJ2-5; 7 bases align to TRBD2. Germline values: CDR1 SGHTA, CDR2 FQGNSA. Germline trimming cut 5 bases from V and 6 bases from J; bases unmatched to any gene: 18. The CDR3 is 17 residues long. CDR3 protein: CASSAAVRRESQKTQYF. In DNA form, the CDR3 reads TGTGCCAGCAGCGCCGCAGTCCGGCGGGAGTCTCAAAAGACCCAGTACTTC. The variable domain in full, with the rest retrieved from reference TRBV7-2 and TRBJ2-5, is GAGVSQSPSNKVTEKGKDVELRCDPISGHTALYWYRQSLGQGLEFLIYFQGNSAPDKSGLPSDRFSAERTGGSVSTLTIQRTQQEDSAVYLCASSAAVRRESQKTQYFGPGTRLLVL.

V is TRBV25-1 and J is TRBJ2-7; TRBD1 agrees at 7 bases. V gave up 5 bases and J gave up 10 bases; unmatched junction bases: 11. The CDR3 sequence is 13 residues long. Germline CDR1 is MGHDK and CDR2 is SYGVNS. CDR3 nucleotides: TGTGCCAGCAGTCTCCGGGACAGCGGCGGACAGTACTTC. Its protein is CASSLRDSGGQYF.